This note documents a single T cell receptor (beta chain) sequence. Data came from immunoSEQ multiplex PCR; TCRdb stores just in-frame clones and leaves some out. The sample contains 60,000 or so clones, about 64% of which appear only once. Thawed unstimulated PBMCs were FACS-sorted by CD3, CD4 and CD8 into two populations. This sample is drawn from a study of T cell clones after liver transplantation. Turning to the study itself: Samples came from ITN030ST, which attempted immunosuppression withdrawal within 2 years of liver transplantation. Subjects received no induction therapy and standard immunosuppression until randomization at 12-24 months post-transplant.

The CDR3 consists of 14 residues. In germline, CDR1 is SGHAT, CDR2 FQNNGV. The trim removed 5 bases at V and 2 bases at J, leaving 5 bases unmatched. This clonotype originated in a human donor who received a liver transplant. The rearrangement links TRBV11-2 to TRBJ1-2; TRBD1 agrees at 7 bases. Sequences were derived from CD4+ T cells from blood, sampled before liver transplant. The CDR3 protein is CASSVHRGNYGYTF. The CDR3 DNA reads TGTGCCAGCAGCGTTCACAGGGGAAACTATGGCTACACCTTC.